This T cell receptor (beta chain) came from a study of cytomegalovirus exposure and HLA in healthy donors. The PCR made use of 60 Vbeta and 13 Jbeta primers. Repertoires were generated with immunoSEQ multiplex PCR, while TCRdb's copy carries only in-frame clones and drops some. The data contain some 200,000 clones, around 81% of them singletons. The CDR3 has 15 amino acids. V lost 5 bases to trimming and J lost 5 bases; unmatched junction nucleotides: 6. Germline CDR1 and CDR2: MDHEN and SYDVKM. This chain connects TRBV28 to TRBJ2-2; 9 positions agree with TRBD2. The receptor was derived from a young woman in good health and CMV-seronegative. The sample was PBMCs. For the CDR3, the DNA is TGTGCCAGCAGTCCGGGACTAGCTGGGACCGGGGAGCTGTTTTTT. The encoded protein is CASSPGLAGTGELFF.